The rows below give T cell receptor beta chains drawn from one sample of a study of blood T cell repertoires in COVID-19. Clones were sequenced by immunoSEQ multiplex PCR, and TCRdb holds only the in-frame ones, with some missing. The table has approximately 60,000 clones, about 70% seen once. Sequencing was carried out using peripheral blood. These receptors were collected from a man in his fifties or sixties with active or convalescent COVID-19. Each CDR3 is given with its conserved first and last residue. A D gene is named only where the DNA matches it firmly. Expanded clones get a size class; other rows say once, few or many, or leave the size out.

d_gene,abundance,len,j_gene,v_gene,CDR3aa,CDR3nt
.,.,13,TRBJ2-7,TRBV11-2,CASSLDEFYEQYF,TGTGCCAGCAGCTTAGATGAGTTCTACGAGCAGTACTTC
.,once,18,TRBJ2-7,TRBV5-1,CASSPSPFTGSGHYEQYF,TGCGCCAGCAGCCCGAGCCCCTTTACAGGTTCGGGTCACTACGAGCAGTACTTC
.,.,17,TRBJ2-4,TRBV15,CATSRDQAGLAKNIQYF,TGTGCCACCAGCAGAGATCAGGCGGGCCTGGCCAAAAACATTCAGTACTTC
.,few,14,TRBJ1-4,TRBV3-1/TRBV3-2,CASSQKWGGEKLFF,TGTGCCAGCAGCCAAAAGTGGGGGGGAGAAAAACTGTTTTTT
.,.,13,TRBJ1-1,TRBV19,CPSHGGAGGGAFF,TGTCCCAGCCACGGGGGGGCGGGGGGGGGAGCTTTCTTT
TRBD1,.,15,TRBJ1-1,TRBV6-2/TRBV6-3,CASSYGGQGKTEAFF,TGTGCCAGCAGTTACGGGGGACAGGGGAAAACTGAAGCTTTCTTT
TRBD1,few,15,TRBJ2-2,TRBV3-1/TRBV3-2,CASSQESLTGGELFF,TGTGCCAGCAGCCAAGAATCATTGACAGGGGGGGAGCTGTTTTTT
.,.,14,TRBJ1-2,TRBV2,CASTVQPGFYGYTF,TGTGCCAGCACCGTTCAGCCGGGGTTCTATGGCTACACCTTC
.,.,15,TRBJ2-7,TRBV5-1,CASSLAAARGYEQYF,TGCGCCAGCAGCTTGGCCGCGGCCAGGGGCTACGAGCAGTACTTC
TRBD2,.,16,TRBJ2-1,TRBV7-2,CASSSSGRAIIYEQFF,TGTGCCAGCAGCTCTAGCGGGAGGGCCATTATTTATGAGCAGTTCTTC
.,once,16,TRBJ2-6,TRBV19,CATSSYQGSGANVLTF,TGTGCCACCTCGAGCTACCAGGGTTCTGGGGCCAACGTCCTGACTTTC
.,.,15,TRBJ1-4,TRBV6-1,CASSEARTGGEKLFF,TGTGCCAGCAGTGAAGCGCGGACGGGAGGGGAAAAACTGTTTTTT
.,once,13,TRBJ1-2,TRBV10-3,CAISPGVQAGYTF,TGTGCCATCAGTCCAGGGGTTCAGGCCGGCTACACCTTC
TRBD1,.,14,TRBJ1-2,TRBV5-6,CASSLGTGNYGYTF,TGTGCCAGCAGCTTGGGGACAGGGAACTATGGCTACACCTTC
.,.,13,TRBJ1-4,TRBV9,CASSVSGNEKLFF,TGTGCCAGCAGCGTATCCGGGAATGAAAAACTGTTTTTT
.,once,12,TRBJ1-1,TRBV29-1,CSVGGRNTEAFF,TGCAGCGTTGGGGGGCGGAACACTGAAGCTTTCTTT
.,.,16,TRBJ2-4,TRBV6-1,CASSDFGPGAKNIQYF,TGTGCCAGCAGTGATTTCGGCCCGGGGGCCAAAAACATTCAGTACTTC
.,.,12,TRBJ1-1,TRBV10-1,CASSDPDTEAFF,TGCGCCAGCAGTGACCCGGACACTGAAGCTTTCTTT
TRBD1,.,19,TRBJ1-6,TRBV7-7,CASSPLYWTGGFWNSPLHF,TGTGCCAGCAGCCCGCTATATTGGACAGGGGGCTTTTGGAATTCACCCCTCCACTTT
TRBD2,.,13,TRBJ2-7,TRBV30,CAWGTSGYYEQYF,TGTGCCTGGGGGACTAGCGGATACTACGAGCAGTACTTC
.,few,14,TRBJ2-7,TRBV5-1,CASSLYDSQYEQYF,TGCGCCAGCAGCTTGTATGACAGTCAATACGAGCAGTACTTC
TRBD1,.,13,TRBJ2-7,TRBV5-4,CASSSGGSYEQYF,TGTGCCAGCAGCTCAGGGGGTTCCTACGAGCAGTACTTC
.,.,12,TRBJ1-2,TRBV7-9,CASRTANYGYTF,TGTGCCAGCAGAACAGCTAACTATGGCTACACCTTC
.,.,15,TRBJ2-2,TRBV3-1/TRBV3-2,CASSGLGSRPGELFF,TGTGCCAGCAGCGGTTTGGGTAGCCGGCCCGGGGAGCTGTTTTTT
TRBD2,.,15,TRBJ2-7,TRBV11-3,CASSLGTSGSYEQYF,TGTGCCAGCAGCTTGGGGACTAGCGGTTCCTACGAGCAGTACTTC
.,.,14,TRBJ1-1,TRBV6-5,CASSYSGRTKGAFF,TGTGCCAGCAGTTACTCGGGTCGGACAAAGGGAGCTTTCTTT
.,few,15,TRBJ2-1,TRBV6-5,CASSRGASVYNEQFF,TGTGCCAGCAGTCGGGGTGCTAGCGTTTACAATGAGCAGTTCTTC
.,.,14,TRBJ1-4,TRBV27,CASFNGQPSGKLFF,TGTGCCAGTTTCAATGGACAGCCGAGTGGAAAACTGTTTTTT
.,.,15,TRBJ1-3,TRBV6-5,CASRMTGLSGNTIYF,TGTGCCAGCAGGATGACAGGCCTTTCTGGAAACACCATATATTTT
.,.,9,TRBJ1-3,TRBV10-3,CATRNTIYF,TGTGCCACCAGAAACACCATATATTTT
TRBD1,.,17,TRBJ1-1,TRBV9,CASSVAGQGRMNTEAFF,TGTGCCAGCAGCGTAGCCGGACAGGGCAGAATGAACACTGAAGCTTTCTTT
.,.,15,TRBJ1-5,TRBV6-6,CASSLKDSKNQPQHF,TGTGCCAGCAGTCTAAAGGACAGTAAGAATCAGCCCCAGCATTTT
TRBD1,.,17,TRBJ1-3,TRBV7-7,CASSLAVGQGSGNTIYF,TGTGCCAGCAGCTTAGCGGTGGGACAGGGTTCTGGAAACACCATATATTTT
TRBD2,.,16,TRBJ2-7,TRBV2,CASIPGLAFTSYEQYF,TGTGCCAGCATTCCGGGACTAGCGTTTACCTCCTACGAGCAGTACTTC
.,.,14,TRBJ1-6,TRBV13,CASSFGGENSPLHF,TGTGCCAGCAGCTTTGGGGGGGAAAATTCACCCCTCCACTTT
.,.,15,TRBJ2-2,TRBV5-6,CASSFGGLGTGELFF,TGTGCCAGCAGCTTTGGCGGTTTGGGCACCGGGGAGCTGTTTTTT
.,.,16,TRBJ1-4,TRBV7-9,CASSAAQVATNEKLFF,TGTGCCAGCAGCGCCGCACAGGTTGCAACTAATGAAAAACTGTTTTTT
.,.,13,TRBJ2-7,TRBV7-9,CASSPRPLGEQYF,TGTGCCAGCAGCCCCCGGCCCCTAGGCGAGCAGTACTTC
.,once,15,TRBJ1-1,TRBV5-4,CASSLKDRLTTEAFF,TGTGCCAGCAGCTTGAAGGACCGACTAACGACTGAAGCTTTCTTT
.,.,13,TRBJ2-5,TRBV5-1,CASSLDISQTQYF,TGCGCCAGCAGCTTGGATATCTCCCAGACCCAGTACTTC
.,.,13,TRBJ2-2,TRBV28,CASKRGGTGELFF,TGTGCCAGCAAGAGGGGGGGCACCGGGGAGCTGTTTTTT
.,.,15,TRBJ1-6,TRBV6-5,CASSYAGPTMQALHF,TGTGCCAGCAGTTACGCGGGGCCAACAATGCAGGCCCTCCACTTT
.,.,15,TRBJ2-4,TRBV19,CASSLTPVAKNIQYF,TGTGCCAGTAGTCTCACACCAGTAGCCAAAAACATTCAGTACTTC
.,.,14,TRBJ2-5,TRBV5-1,CASSPGHWEETQYF,TGCGCCAGCAGCCCAGGTCACTGGGAAGAGACCCAGTACTTC
TRBD2,.,15,TRBJ2-3,TRBV7-9,CASSLASGRGYTQYF,TGTGCCAGCAGCTTAGCTAGCGGGAGGGGTTATACGCAGTATTTT